The 12 T cell receptor beta chains below were found in one sample sequenced in a study of cytomegalovirus exposure and HLA in healthy donors. The PCR had 60 Vbeta and 13 Jbeta primers. Clones were read by immunoSEQ multiplex PCR, and TCRdb kept only the in-frame ones, dropping some. Of roughly 150,000 clones listed, more than 65% are singletons. Sequenced material: PBMCs. These receptors originate from a young man in good health and CMV-seropositive.

The CDR3 nucleotides read TGCGCCAGCAGTGGGACAGACCGAGGGACGCAGTATTTT. Its translation: CASSGTDRGTQYF. The chain carries TRBV10-1 and TRBJ2-3; a possible D gene is TRBD1 (6 bases). V was trimmed by 4 bases and J by 9 bases, leaving 14 bases between them. Germline CDR1 and CDR2: WNHNN and SYGVQD (reference sequence). This CDR3 is 13 amino acids long.

CDR3 DNA: TGTGCCAGCAGTGTACCCCTAGCGGGAGACGAGCAGTACGTC. This gives the protein CASSVPLAGDEQYV. The V call is TRBV2, the J call TRBJ2-7; 10 nucleotides line up with TRBD2. Trimming removed 4 bases from V and 5 bases from J; junction bases left unmatched: 5. The CDR3 length is 14 residues. Germline V lookup: CDR1 SNHLY, CDR2 FYNNEI.

V gene TRBV6-1 combines with J gene TRBJ1-2; possible D gene TRBD1, 6 bases. V was pared by 7 bases and J by 8 bases, with 17 bases between. The CDR3 runs 13 residues. Germline V gene sequence: CDR1 MNHNS, CDR2 SASEGT. The CDR3 nucleotides read TGTGCCAGCATCCCACAGGGTTGGGGCGGCTACACCTTC. It translates to CASIPQGWGGYTF.

The chain is built from TRBV25-1 and TRBJ1-2; 7 nucleotides line up with TRBD1. In germline, CDR1 is MGHDK, CDR2 SYGVNS. The CDR3 is 16 amino acids. With V trimmed by 4 bases and J by 3 bases, 11 bases remained unmatched. For the CDR3, the DNA is TGTGCCAGCAGTGCCTCCCGGATAGGGGGCGACTATGGCTACACCTTC. Amino acids: CASSASRIGGDYGYTF.

DNA of the CDR3: TGTGCCAGCAGCCAAACGGACAGGGGGACCGAGCAGTACGTC. This encodes CASSQTDRGTEQYV. V gene TRBV7-8 combines with J gene TRBJ2-7; 10 positions match TRBD1. This CDR3 region has 14 residues. Trimming took 5 bases from V and 6 from J; bases not matched to a gene: 7. CDR1 and CDR2 from the germline V gene are SGHVS and FQNEAQ.

This clone was recorded once. V gene TRBV5-6 combines with J gene TRBJ1-1, with TRBD1 identical over 8 bases. CDR3 length: 14 residues. Germline V gene sequence: CDR1 SGHDT, CDR2 YYEEEE. J lost 3 bases, V lost 1 base, and 2 bases had no gene match. This CDR3 is CASSLLGQDTEAFF. The CDR3 DNA sequence: TGTGCCAGCAGCTTGCTGGGACAGGACACTGAAGCTTTCTTT.

The chain employs TRBV6-5 and TRBJ2-1, with D perhaps TRBD2 (6 bases). From germline, CDR1 is MNHEY and CDR2 SVGAGI. The length of the CDR3 is 16 residues. V shed 3 bases and J shed 2 bases, with 14 bases lying between them. CDR3 residues: CASSYGGSGPYNEQFF. In nucleotides, the CDR3 is TGTGCCAGCAGTTATGGTGGTAGCGGCCCCTACAATGAGCAGTTCTTC.

V is TRBV5-1 and J is TRBJ2-2, with TRBD2 matching 9 bases. This CDR3 has 17 amino acids. J was trimmed by 4 bases and V by 0 bases; bases with no gene match: 7. Germline V CDR1 and CDR2: SGHRS, YFSETQ. In DNA, the CDR3 is TGCGCCAGCAGCTTGGGAGTTAGCGGGGGTTTCACCGGGGAGCTGTTTTTT. Translating it yields CASSLGVSGGFTGELFF.

This clone occurred a few times. The chain is built from TRBV7-2 and TRBJ2-3; TRBD2 agrees at 10 bases. Trimming removed 2 bases from V and 5 bases from J; junction bases left unmatched: 4. The CDR3 sequence is 15 residues long. Germline V gene data show CDR1 as SGHTA and CDR2 as FQGNSA. The CDR3 loop reads CASSLLAGVEDTQYF. The DNA for the CDR3 is TGTGCCAGCAGCTTACTAGCGGGAGTGGAAGATACGCAGTATTTT.

The V and J genes are TRBV7-2 and TRBJ1-1; 9 bases align to TRBD1. V shed 3 bases and J 5 bases; nucleotides not matched to a gene: 10. The CDR3 runs 16 residues. The V gene's germline CDR1 is SGHTA and CDR2 FQGNSA. The CDR3 reads CASSLNRGLFGTEAFF. The CDR3 region has the DNA TGTGCCAGCAGCTTGAACAGGGGGCTCTTTGGGACTGAAGCTTTCTTT.

A single count supports this clone. This chain links TRBV27 with TRBJ1-1; D call uncertain. V was pared by 2 bases and J by 4 bases, with 8 bases between. This CDR3 has 13 amino acids. Looked up from germline, CDR1 is MNHEY and CDR2 is SMNVEV (reference sequence). The CDR3 spells CASSLSGSTEAFF. The CDR3 DNA reads TGTGCCAGCAGTTTAAGTGGGAGCACTGAAGCTTTCTTT.

This chain uses TRBV19 with TRBJ1-3, with D unresolved. From germline, CDR1 is LNHDA and CDR2 SQIVND (reference sequence). V lost 3 bases to trimming and J lost 2 bases, with 5 bases between them. CDR3 length: 13 amino acids. The DNA of the CDR3 is TGTGCCAGTAGTATGAGCCCTGGAAACACCATATATTTT. It translates to CASSMSPGNTIYF.